This is a list of T cell receptor beta chains from one sample in a study of T cell responses to AZD1222 COVID-19 vaccine. Produced via immunoSEQ multiplex PCR; TCRdb's table is partial and in-frame only. The sample lists 84,000 or so clones; 65% to 90% were seen once. Sequenced material: peripheral blood, taken on day 0 of AZD1222 vaccination. These receptors came from an adult in good health. CDR3s include the opening cysteine and the closing phenylalanine or tryptophan. D genes are given only for firm matches. Expanded clones get a size class; other rows say once, few or many, or leave the size out.

TRBV10-1	NA	TRBD2	TRBJ2-1	TGCGCCACCGGATTTAGCGGGAGAGCTGAGCAGTTCTTC	CATGFSGRAEQFF
TRBV6-5	NA	NA	TRBJ2-6	TGTGCCAGCAGTTCCTATGGGGCCAACGTCCTGACTTTC	CASSSYGANVLTF
TRBV3-1/TRBV3-2	NA	NA	TRBJ2-4	TGTGCCAGCAGTACAGGAAAACTAGCCAAAAACATTCAGTACTTC	CASSTGKLAKNIQYF
TRBV7-9	NA	TRBD2	TRBJ2-1	TGTGCCAGCAGTTACTCTCCCCGGGACTACTGGTTCTTC	CASSYSPRDYWFF
TRBV6-5	NA	NA	TRBJ1-1	TGTGCCAGCGGCCATGAGGGGCGCGCAGAAGCTTTCTTT	CASGHEGRAEAFF
TRBV23-1	NA	TRBD1	TRBJ2-5	TGCGCCAGCAGTCTTGTCGGACAGGGGGCAAAGGGAGAGACCCAGTACTTC	CASSLVGQGAKGETQYF
TRBV9	NA	NA	TRBJ1-1	TGTGCCACCGCTTCGGGGCCGAACACTGAAGCTTTCTTT	CATASGPNTEAFF
TRBV29-1	few	NA	TRBJ1-2	TGCAGCGTTGACAGTACTCCCTACTTC	CSVDSTPYF
TRBV24-1	NA	NA	TRBJ2-1	TGTGCCACCAGTGACCGAGGACAGTACAATGAGCAGTTCTTC	CATSDRGQYNEQFF
TRBV11-2	NA	TRBD2	TRBJ2-1	TGTGCCAGCAGCCACTCCGGGACTAGCGGGTTTGAGCAGTTCTTC	CASSHSGTSGFEQFF